These T cell receptor beta chains were read from a single sample in a study of blood T cell repertoires in COVID-19. Sequenced by immunoSEQ multiplex PCR; TCRdb stores in-frame clones only, minus some. The data hold about 100,000 clones, with 85% to 90% observed a single time. The sample comprised peripheral blood. The receptors here all came from a human donor in a cohort sampled during active COVID-19. CDR3s include the opening cysteine and the closing phenylalanine or tryptophan.

V	J	CDR3
TRBV10-3	TRBJ2-7	CAIFHQGAGEQYF
TRBV7-9	TRBJ1-2	CASSLVLFGYTF
TRBV28	TRBJ1-1	CASSIIDRGSTEAFF
TRBV6-5	TRBJ1-3	CASSGTGGVGNTIYF
TRBV30	TRBJ1-1	CAWSVGAANTEAFF
TRBV2	TRBJ1-6	CASIGRQGHNSPLHF
TRBV20-1	TRBJ1-2	CSASYRGQGYTF
TRBV28	TRBJ1-2	CASSSATDMGLHYGYTF
TRBV5-1	TRBJ2-1	CASSPAGTSGRASYNEQFF
TRBV11-2	TRBJ1-2	CASSLVTTAVSYGYTF
TRBV6-4	TRBJ2-1	CASSDGTSDYNEQFF
TRBV11-2	TRBJ2-2	CASSFGRAGGPNTGELFF
TRBV6-1	TRBJ1-5	CASSEGPGQGPQHF
TRBV29-1	TRBJ1-1	CSAGRDRYTEAFF
TRBV27	TRBJ1-2	CASSHRQGFGYTF
TRBV6-5	TRBJ2-7	CASSGQTYEQYF
TRBV6-1	TRBJ2-5	CASSAGTSVETQYF
TRBV4-1	TRBJ2-1	CASSQVGGGIYNEQFF
TRBV28	TRBJ2-7	CASGTGINEQYF
TRBV9	TRBJ2-2	CASSVGQGSTGELFF
TRBV4-1	TRBJ1-5	CASSQDRQVNQPQHF
TRBV12-5	TRBJ2-3	CASGYRVADTQYF
TRBV15	TRBJ2-7	CATSRGGQGSYEQYF
TRBV9	TRBJ2-5	CASSSRTGEETQYF
TRBV6-5	TRBJ1-4	CASTTLQGDNEKLFF
TRBV28	TRBJ1-2	CASSSSGYTF
TRBV7-9	TRBJ1-2	CASSLEAPYGYTF
TRBV6-5	TRBJ2-5	CASSPTGAQETQYF
TRBV27	TRBJ2-1	CASGTGGPYNEQFF
TRBV10-1	TRBJ2-3	CASRLGGPYPTDTQYF
TRBV18	TRBJ1-4	CASSPGQGSNEKLFF
TRBV2	TRBJ1-5	CASSEARELPPQHF
TRBV10-3	TRBJ1-5	CAIGARDRYQPQHF
TRBV28	TRBJ1-1	CASSLSGQAYEAFF
TRBV5-4	TRBJ1-2	CASSVGTEYGYTF
TRBV5-4	TRBJ2-2	CASSQDRDTGELFF
TRBV5-4	TRBJ2-7	CASSLFRGGSYEQYF
TRBV7-3	TRBJ1-1	CASSPQGTTEAFF
TRBV25-1	TRBJ2-3	CASSASRLAGGTDTQYF
TRBV6-1	TRBJ2-7	CASSDRVGAYEQYF
TRBV2	TRBJ2-1	CASSEPSFPPEQFF
TRBV27	TRBJ1-2	CASSRQGIGGYTF
TRBV5-5	TRBJ1-4	CASSLVPQGGTNEKLFF
TRBV19	TRBJ2-3	CASKDGSSGGDTQYF
TRBV19	TRBJ1-5	CASSEAGNQPQHF